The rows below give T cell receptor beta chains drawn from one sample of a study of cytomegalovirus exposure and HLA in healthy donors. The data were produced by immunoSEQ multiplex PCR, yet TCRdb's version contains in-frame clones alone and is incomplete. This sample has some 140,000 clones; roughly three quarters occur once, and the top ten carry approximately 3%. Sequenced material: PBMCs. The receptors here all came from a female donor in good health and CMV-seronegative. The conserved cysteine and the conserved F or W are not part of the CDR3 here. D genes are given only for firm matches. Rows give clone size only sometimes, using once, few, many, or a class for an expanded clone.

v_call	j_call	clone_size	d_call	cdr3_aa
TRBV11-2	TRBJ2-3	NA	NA	ASSSPPTRQY
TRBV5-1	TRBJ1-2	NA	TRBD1	ASSEGQGTNYGYT
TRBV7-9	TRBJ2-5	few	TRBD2	ASSSGTSPYQETQY
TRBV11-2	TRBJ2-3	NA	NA	ASRLADTQY
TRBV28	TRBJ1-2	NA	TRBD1	ASSEGQRVYGYT
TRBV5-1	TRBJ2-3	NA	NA	ASSFRLGTDTQY
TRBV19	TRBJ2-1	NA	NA	ASSIRRSSSEQF
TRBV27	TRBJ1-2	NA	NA	ASSPRRGLTGPQESVYGYT
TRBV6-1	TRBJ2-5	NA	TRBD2	ASSSSGRALETQY
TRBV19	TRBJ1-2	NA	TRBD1	ASRMDPRQGAGYGYT
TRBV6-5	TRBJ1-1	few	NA	ASSYSTGNTEAF
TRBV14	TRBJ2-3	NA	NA	ASSQGLVSSSVDTQY
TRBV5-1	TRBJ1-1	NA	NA	ASSLQEGTEAF
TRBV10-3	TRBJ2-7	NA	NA	AISGGGGGRTYEQY
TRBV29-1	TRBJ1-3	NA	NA	SARIGPSGNTIY
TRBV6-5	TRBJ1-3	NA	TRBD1	ASSFRQGPGNTIY
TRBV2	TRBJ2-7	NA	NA	ASSEEGGAISYEQY
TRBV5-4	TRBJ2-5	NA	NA	ASSPDRGKETQY
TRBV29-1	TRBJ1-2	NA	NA	STRGNYGYT
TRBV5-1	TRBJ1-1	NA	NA	ASSLKGTREAF
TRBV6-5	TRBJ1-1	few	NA	ASSLSVGGMNTEAF
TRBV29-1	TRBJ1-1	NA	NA	SVGQNTEAF
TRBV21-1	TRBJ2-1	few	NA	ASSKGTRAGEQF
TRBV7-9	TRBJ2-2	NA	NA	ASSQSRTGELF
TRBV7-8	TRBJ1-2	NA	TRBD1	ASSLTGGSGYT
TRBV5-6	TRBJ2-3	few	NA	ASSSFSLDTQY
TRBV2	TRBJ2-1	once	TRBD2	ASSENRGTNPNSEQF
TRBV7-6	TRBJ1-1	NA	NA	ASSLALLTGKLNTEAF
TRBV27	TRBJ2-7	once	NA	ASSFVARSSYEQY
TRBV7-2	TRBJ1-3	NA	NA	ASSARIPASQSSGNTIY
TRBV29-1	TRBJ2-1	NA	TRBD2	SAKLAGGNNEQF
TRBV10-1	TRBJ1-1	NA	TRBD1	ASSQGDRGFRKAF
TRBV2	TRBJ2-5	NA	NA	ASSIAAEGTQY
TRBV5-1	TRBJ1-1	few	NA	ASSLVTGTEAF
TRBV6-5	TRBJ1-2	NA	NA	ASTRRIDYGYT
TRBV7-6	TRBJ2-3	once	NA	ASSLRASGTQY
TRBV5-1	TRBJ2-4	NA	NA	ASSLDRRAIQY
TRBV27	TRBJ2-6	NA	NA	ASSSGQTGANVLT
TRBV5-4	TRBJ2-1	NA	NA	ASSFGSSYNEQF
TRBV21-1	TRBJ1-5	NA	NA	ASSKVTEESYSNQPQH
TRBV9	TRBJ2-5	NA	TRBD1	ASSFRGQGEWETQY
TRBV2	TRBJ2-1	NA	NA	ASREAAGNNEQF
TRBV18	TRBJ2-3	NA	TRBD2	ASSPRAGVADTQY
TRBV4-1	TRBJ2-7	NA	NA	ASSLEGHEQY
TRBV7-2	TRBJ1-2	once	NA	ASSLAREIGANYGYT
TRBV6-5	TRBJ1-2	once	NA	ASSYSEWNYGYT
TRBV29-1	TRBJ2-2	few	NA	SVYNFNTGELF
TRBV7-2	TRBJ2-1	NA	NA	ASSRGQAYNEQF
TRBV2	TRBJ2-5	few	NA	ASLEGTQY
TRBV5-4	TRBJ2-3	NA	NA	ASSLKLGTDTQY
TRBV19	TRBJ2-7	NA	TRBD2	ASSGLAGGSYEQY